This is a list of T cell receptor beta chains from one sample in a study of siplizumab effects on memory and regulatory T cells. Their target antigens are unknown. Sequenced by immunoSEQ multiplex PCR; TCRdb stores in-frame clones only, minus some. The sample has about 10,000 clones, around 40% seen once. The specimen was CFSE-low (dividing) CD4+ T cells sorted from an allogeneic mixed lymphocyte reaction. The receptors stem from a human donor in good health; the cells came from an allogeneic mixed lymphocyte reaction. Each CDR3 is given with its conserved first and last residue. Each record gives: clone size, D gene, J gene, V gene, CDR3 DNA, CDR3 protein. A D gene is named only where the DNA matches it firmly. Some rows have no size entry. The others give once, few or many, or a class for an expanded clone.

few . TRBJ1-6 TRBV28 TGTGCCAGCAGTCTCCTCGGGGGCTATAATTCACCCCTCCACTTT CASSLLGGYNSPLHF
few TRBD2 TRBJ2-1 TRBV19 TGTGCCAGTAGTAAACCCCTGCGGGGGAGCTCCTACAATGAGCAGTTCTTC CASSKPLRGSSYNEQFF
few . TRBJ2-3 TRBV6-6 TGTGCCAGCAGTTACGAGGGGGGTACGCAGTATTTT CASSYEGGTQYF
. . TRBJ1-1 TRBV7-6 TGTGCCAGCAGCTTAGAGAGGAACACTGAAGCTTTCTTT CASSLERNTEAFF
. TRBD1 TRBJ1-2 TRBV4-1 TGCGCCAGCAGCCGACGACAGGGTGGCTATGGCTACACCTTC CASSRRQGGYGYTF
medium-sized TRBD1 TRBJ1-1 TRBV28 TGTGCCAGCAGTTTATCCCCCCGACAGGGAGGTACTGAAGCTTTCTTT CASSLSPRQGGTEAFF
medium-sized . TRBJ1-2 TRBV7-9 TGTGCCAGCAGCTTAGCTATGGGACAACTAAACTATGGCTACACCTTC CASSLAMGQLNYGYTF
. . TRBJ2-3 TRBV4-1 TGCGCCAGCAGCCTCGGCCGAGGAGGAGATACGCAGTATTTT CASSLGRGGDTQYF
. . TRBJ2-1 TRBV5-8 TGTGCCAGCAGCTTGTGGGGGTTGAAGACCAATGAGCAGTTCTTC CASSLWGLKTNEQFF
. . TRBJ2-7 TRBV10-3 TGTGCCAGCAGTTACACCAGGGGCTCCTACGAGCAGTACTTC CASSYTRGSYEQYF
few . TRBJ2-7 TRBV5-8 TGTGCCAGCAGCCAAGAATTGCAGGGGAGGTACGAGCAGTACTTC CASSQELQGRYEQYF
few . TRBJ2-5 TRBV4-2 TGTGCCAGCAGCCGGTCAGGACAGAGTTACGAGACCCAGTACTTC CASSRSGQSYETQYF
. TRBD2 TRBJ2-5 TRBV7-2 TGTGCCAGCAGCCCTGGGACTAGCGGGAGGGTACTGGAGACCCAGTACTTC CASSPGTSGRVLETQYF
. . TRBJ1-1 TRBV18 TGTGCCAGCTCACCAGCGACAGCTGAAGCTTTCTTT CASSPATAEAFF
. TRBD1 TRBJ1-2 TRBV20-1 TGCAGTGCCAGACAGGGGGTTGGCTACACCTTC CSARQGVGYTF
. TRBD2 TRBJ2-7 TRBV7-3 TGTGCCAGCAGCTACGCTAGCGGGAGATTGGGCGAGCAGTACTTC CASSYASGRLGEQYF
large TRBD1 TRBJ2-7 TRBV4-3 TGCGCCAGCAGCCGGACAGGGGGCTCCTACGAGCAGTACTTC CASSRTGGSYEQYF
. . TRBJ2-1 TRBV28 TGTGCCAGCAGTCGCTCAGGGCGGAACAATGAGCAGTTCTTC CASSRSGRNNEQFF
medium-sized . TRBJ2-5 TRBV10-2 TGCGCCAGCAGTGAGTCCTATGTCTGGGAGACCCAGTACTTC CASSESYVWETQYF
. . TRBJ2-1 TRBV6-1 TGTGCCAGCGGTTTGGGTAATGAGCAGTTCTTC CASGLGNEQFF
medium-sized TRBD2 TRBJ2-5 TRBV11-2 TGTGCCAGCAGTCGAGGACTAGCGGGAGCTTCCCAAGAGACCCAGTACTTC CASSRGLAGASQETQYF
. TRBD2 TRBJ2-1 TRBV19 TGTGCCAGTAGTATAGGCCTGACTAGCGGCGATGAGCAGTTCTTC CASSIGLTSGDEQFF
few . TRBJ1-3 TRBV25-1 TGTGCCAGCAGTGGGGCTCATTCAGGGACTGGAAACACCATATATTTT CASSGAHSGTGNTIYF
once . TRBJ1-5 TRBV19 TGTGCCAGTAGTCCTTGGAGGCATCTCGGAGGTAATCAGCCCCAGCATTTT CASSPWRHLGGNQPQHF
. . TRBJ1-5 TRBV30 TGTGCCTGGAGTGTACAAGAGGGTCAGCCCCAGCATTTT CAWSVQEGQPQHF
few TRBD2 TRBJ2-2 TRBV5-1 TGCGCCAGCGAATGGACTAGCGGACACACCGGGGAGCTGTTTTTT CASEWTSGHTGELFF
. . TRBJ1-1 TRBV19 TGTGCCAGTAGTAATGAAGTGAACACTGAAGCTTTCTTT CASSNEVNTEAFF
. . TRBJ1-1 TRBV5-8 TGTGCCAGCAGCTTTGGTTACAGAAGCATGAACACTGAAGCTTTCTTT CASSFGYRSMNTEAFF
few . TRBJ1-2 TRBV4-1 TGCGCCAGCAGCCAAGTTGGTACAGCTAACTATGGCTACACCTTC CASSQVGTANYGYTF
medium-sized . TRBJ2-3 TRBV19 TGTGCCAGTAGTATTAGGGTTGGCACAGATACGCAGTATTTT CASSIRVGTDTQYF
few . TRBJ2-3 TRBV9 TGTGCCAGCAGCGTATTAGCTAGCGGCACAGATACGCAGTATTTT CASSVLASGTDTQYF
. TRBD1 TRBJ2-7 TRBV10-3 TGTGCCAGCAGTAACAGGGGCAACTCCTACGAGCAGTACTTC CASSNRGNSYEQYF
. . TRBJ2-1 TRBV7-8 . CASSWGRGAAFF
medium-sized . TRBJ2-7 TRBV10-3 TGTGCCATCAGTAAGGAGGGGGACACAGACGAGCAGTACTTC CAISKEGDTDEQYF
few . TRBJ1-4 TRBV5-1 TGCGCCAGCAGCTTCCAAGACAGAGATAATGAAAAACTGTTTTTT CASSFQDRDNEKLFF
. TRBD2 TRBJ2-3 TRBV7-7 TGTGCTAGCAGCCAAGGCCTAGCGGTATACACAGATACGCAGTATTTT CASSQGLAVYTDTQYF
medium-sized TRBD2 TRBJ2-2 TRBV7-9 TGTGCCAGCAGCCCTAGCGGGAGGACCAGGGAGCTGTTTTTT CASSPSGRTRELFF
. . TRBJ2-7 TRBV7-9 TGTGCCAGCAGCCAAGAATTGCAGGGGAGGTACGAGCAGTACTTC CASSQELQGRYEQYF
medium-sized TRBD1 TRBJ2-2 TRBV29-1 TGCAGCGGGGGGGACAGGTCGCGGACCACCGGGGAGCTGTTTTTT CSGGDRSRTTGELFF
few . TRBJ2-3 TRBV7-2 TGTGCCAGCAGCTGGGGGATGACCGATACGCAGTATTTT CASSWGMTDTQYF
. TRBD1 TRBJ2-1 TRBV7-9 TGTGCCAGCAGCTTAACCGACACAGGGGATGAGCAGTTCTTC CASSLTDTGDEQFF
. . TRBJ1-1 TRBV5-1 TGCGCCAGCAGCTTGATTAGCCACACTGAAGCTTTCTTT CASSLISHTEAFF
. . TRBJ2-2 TRBV28 TGTGCCAGCAGGACGGCCCGGGAGCTGTTTTTT CASRTARELFF
few TRBD2 TRBJ2-5 TRBV9 TGTGCCAGCAGCGTAGCGGGAGGGCGGCAAGAGACCCAGTACTTC CASSVAGGRQETQYF
few TRBD1 TRBJ2-2 TRBV7-9 TGTGCCAGCAGCCGACAGGGGGCTGGTCCCGGGGAGCTGTTTTTT CASSRQGAGPGELFF
. TRBD2 TRBJ2-1 TRBV18 TGTGCCAGCTCACTGGGGAATAGCGGGAGGGCCAAGAATGAGCAGTTCTTC CASSLGNSGRAKNEQFF
. TRBD1 TRBJ1-1 TRBV6-5 TGTGCCAGCAGCTCGCTCGGGGACAGCACTGAAGCTTTCTTT CASSSLGDSTEAFF
. . TRBJ1-4 TRBV5-4 TGTGCCAGCAGCTTGGGAGGAAGAGGGTCTAATGAAAAACTGTTTTTT CASSLGGRGSNEKLFF
once . TRBJ1-1 TRBV30 TGTGCCTGGAGTGTATTAGGTCAGATTAACACTGAAGCTTTCTTT CAWSVLGQINTEAFF